This record looks at one TCR beta chain sequence and its context. The antigen is undetermined. V lost 10 bases and J lost 0; bases outside the gene matches: 2. Looked up from germline, CDR1 is SGHAT and CDR2 is FQNNGV. CDR3 size: 13 residues. These data come from a study of T cells in Graves' hyperthyroidism and ophthalmopathy. Findings and caveats of the study: Ophthalmopathy got predicted by the model a median approximately 6.3 months before its onset.

Using RNA transcripts as the source, TCR beta CDR3 regions were amplified. The TCR CDR3 first-round RT-PCR relied on the HTBI primer set. TCRdb called the multiplex PCR reads again in MiXCR, with one record for every CDR3 protein. This table has hundreds of thousands of distinct CDR3 sequences, around 42% appearing once. The study defined stable Graves' hyperthyroidism as no ophthalmopathy progression within 18 months. This chain links TRBV11-2 with TRBJ1-1; TRBD1 matches 10 bases. This sequence originates from a young woman with Graves' hyperthyroidism. Sequencing was done on a sample of peripheral blood or thyroid tissue (not recorded which). This chain's CDR3 is CATGQGVNTEAFF. CDR3 nucleotide sequence: TGTGCCACAGGACAGGGGGTGAACACTGAAGCTTTCTTT. Using reference TRBV11-2 and TRBJ1-1 for the parts outside the CDR3, the full variable domain is EAGVAQSPRYKIIEKRQSVAFWCNPISGHATLYWYQQILGQGPKLLIQFQNNGVVDDSQLPKDRFSAERLKGVDSTLKIQPAKLEDSAVYLCATGQGVNTEAFFGQGTRLTVV.